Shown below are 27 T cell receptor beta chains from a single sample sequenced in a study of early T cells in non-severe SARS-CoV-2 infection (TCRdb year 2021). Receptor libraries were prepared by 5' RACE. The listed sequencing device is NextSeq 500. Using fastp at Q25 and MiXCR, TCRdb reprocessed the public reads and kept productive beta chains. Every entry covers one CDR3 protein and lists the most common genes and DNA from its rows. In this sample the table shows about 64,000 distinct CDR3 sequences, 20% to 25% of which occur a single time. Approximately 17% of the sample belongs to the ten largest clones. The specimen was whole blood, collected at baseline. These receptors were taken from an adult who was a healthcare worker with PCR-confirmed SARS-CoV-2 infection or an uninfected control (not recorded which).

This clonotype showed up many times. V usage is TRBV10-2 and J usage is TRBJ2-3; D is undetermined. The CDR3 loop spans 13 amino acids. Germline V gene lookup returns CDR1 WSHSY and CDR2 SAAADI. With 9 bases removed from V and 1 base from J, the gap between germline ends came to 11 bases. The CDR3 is CASLRVGTDTQYF. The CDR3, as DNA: TGCGCCAGTCTCCGGGTGGGCACAGATACGCAGTATTTT.

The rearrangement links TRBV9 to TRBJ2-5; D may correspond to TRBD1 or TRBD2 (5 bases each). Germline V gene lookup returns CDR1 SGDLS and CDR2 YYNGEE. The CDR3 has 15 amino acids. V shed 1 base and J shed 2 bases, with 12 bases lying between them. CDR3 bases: TGTGCCAGCAGCGTAACTTGGGGACCACAAGAGACCCAGTACTTC. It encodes CASSVTWGPQETQYF.

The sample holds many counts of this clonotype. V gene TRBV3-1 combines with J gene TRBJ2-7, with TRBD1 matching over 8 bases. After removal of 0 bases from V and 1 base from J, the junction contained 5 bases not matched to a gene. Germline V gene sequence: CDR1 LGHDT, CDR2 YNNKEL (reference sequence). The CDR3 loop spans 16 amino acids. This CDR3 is CASSQDQGTGSYEQYF. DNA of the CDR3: TGTGCCAGCAGCCAAGATCAGGGGACAGGATCCTACGAGCAGTACTTC.

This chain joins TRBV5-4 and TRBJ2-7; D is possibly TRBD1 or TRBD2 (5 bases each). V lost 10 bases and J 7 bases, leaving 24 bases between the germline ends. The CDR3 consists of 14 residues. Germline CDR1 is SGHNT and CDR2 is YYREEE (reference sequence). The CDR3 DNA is TGTGCCGGAAAGTCCGGGACCCAAGAAGGGGAGCAGTACTTC. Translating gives CAGKSGTQEGEQYF.

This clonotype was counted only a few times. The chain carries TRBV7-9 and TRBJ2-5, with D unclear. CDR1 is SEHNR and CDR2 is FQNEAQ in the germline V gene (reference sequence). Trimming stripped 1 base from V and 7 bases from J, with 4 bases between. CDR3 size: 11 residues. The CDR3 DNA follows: TGTGCCAGCAGCTTAGAGGGGACCCAGTACTTC. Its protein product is CASSLEGTQYF.

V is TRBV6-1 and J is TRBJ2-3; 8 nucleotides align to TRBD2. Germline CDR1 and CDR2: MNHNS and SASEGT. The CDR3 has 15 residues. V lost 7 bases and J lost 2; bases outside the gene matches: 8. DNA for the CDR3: TGTGCCAGCAACCCCGGGACTAGGGCCACAGATACGCAGTATTTT. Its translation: CASNPGTRATDTQYF.

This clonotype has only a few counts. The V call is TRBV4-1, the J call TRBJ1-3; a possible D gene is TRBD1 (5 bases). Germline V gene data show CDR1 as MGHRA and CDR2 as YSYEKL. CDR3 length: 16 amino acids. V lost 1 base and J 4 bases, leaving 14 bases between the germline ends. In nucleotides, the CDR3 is TGCGCCAGCAGCCAAGTTGACGGGGCCTCGGGAAACACCATATATTTT. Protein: CASSQVDGASGNTIYF.

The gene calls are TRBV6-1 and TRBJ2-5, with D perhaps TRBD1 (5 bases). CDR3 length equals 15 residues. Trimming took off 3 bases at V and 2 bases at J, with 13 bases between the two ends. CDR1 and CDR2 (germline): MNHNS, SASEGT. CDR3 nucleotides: TGTGCCAGCAGTGAGTTTCCGACAGAACAAGAGACCCAGTACTTC. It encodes CASSEFPTEQETQYF.

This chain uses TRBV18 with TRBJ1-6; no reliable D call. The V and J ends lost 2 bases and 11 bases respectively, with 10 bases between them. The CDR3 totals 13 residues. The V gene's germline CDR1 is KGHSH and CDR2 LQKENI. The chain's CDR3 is CASSPSVQAPLHF. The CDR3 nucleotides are TGTGCCAGCTCACCAAGTGTTCAAGCACCCCTCCACTTT.

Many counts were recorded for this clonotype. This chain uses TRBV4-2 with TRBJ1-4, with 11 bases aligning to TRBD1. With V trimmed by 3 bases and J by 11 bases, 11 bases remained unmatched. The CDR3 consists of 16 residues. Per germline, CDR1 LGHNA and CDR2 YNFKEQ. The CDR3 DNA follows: TGTGCCAGCAGCCAGAGGTCTGAGGACAGGGGGCAGAAACTGTTTTTT. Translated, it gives CASSQRSEDRGQKLFF.

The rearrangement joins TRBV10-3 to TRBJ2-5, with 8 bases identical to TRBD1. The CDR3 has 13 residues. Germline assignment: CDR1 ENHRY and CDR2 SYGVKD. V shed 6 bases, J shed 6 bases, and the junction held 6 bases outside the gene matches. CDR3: CAISPGGGKTQYF. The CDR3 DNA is TGTGCCATCAGCCCAGGGGGCGGGAAGACCCAGTACTTC.

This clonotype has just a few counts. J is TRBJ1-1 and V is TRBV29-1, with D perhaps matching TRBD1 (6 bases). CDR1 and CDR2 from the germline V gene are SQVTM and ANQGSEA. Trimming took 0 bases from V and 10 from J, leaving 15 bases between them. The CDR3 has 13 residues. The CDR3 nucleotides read TGCAGCGTTGAAGAGACACAGGGAGTACCAGCTTTCTTT. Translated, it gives CSVEETQGVPAFF.

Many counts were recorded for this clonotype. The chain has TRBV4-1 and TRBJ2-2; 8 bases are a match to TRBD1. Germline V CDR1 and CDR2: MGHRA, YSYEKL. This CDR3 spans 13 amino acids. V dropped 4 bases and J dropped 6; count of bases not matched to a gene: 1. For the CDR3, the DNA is TGCGCCAGCAGCCGGACAGGGCCCGGGGAGCTGTTTTTT. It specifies CASSRTGPGELFF.

The DNA of the CDR3 is TGTGCCAGCAGTGAATCGGCAGGGGGAGAGACCCAGTACTTC. Residues: CASSESAGGETQYF. The chain has TRBV25-1 and TRBJ2-5, with 7 bases matching TRBD1. Germline-derived CDR1 and CDR2 are MGHDK and SYGVNS. V shed 1 base, J shed 4 bases, and the junction held 3 bases outside the gene matches. The CDR3 runs 14 residues.

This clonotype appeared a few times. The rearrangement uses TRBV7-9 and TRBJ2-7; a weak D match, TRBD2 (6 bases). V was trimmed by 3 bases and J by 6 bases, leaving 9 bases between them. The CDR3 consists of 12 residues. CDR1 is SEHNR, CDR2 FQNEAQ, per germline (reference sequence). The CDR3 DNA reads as TGTGCCAGCAGCTTCGGGGGATCCGAGCAGTACTTC. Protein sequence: CASSFGGSEQYF.

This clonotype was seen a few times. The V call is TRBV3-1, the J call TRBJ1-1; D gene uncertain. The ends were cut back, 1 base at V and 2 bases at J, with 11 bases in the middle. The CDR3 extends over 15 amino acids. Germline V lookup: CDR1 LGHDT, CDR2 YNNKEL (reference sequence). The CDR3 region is CASSQATPGNTEAFF. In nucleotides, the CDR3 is TGTGCCAGCAGCCAAGCCACGCCGGGTAACACTGAAGCTTTCTTT.

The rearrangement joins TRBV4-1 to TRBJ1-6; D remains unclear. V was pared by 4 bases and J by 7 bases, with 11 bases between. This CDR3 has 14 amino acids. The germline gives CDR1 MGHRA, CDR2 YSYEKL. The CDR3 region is CASSPGTENSPLHF. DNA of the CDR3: TGCGCCAGCAGCCCCGGCACGGAGAATTCACCCCTCCACTTT.

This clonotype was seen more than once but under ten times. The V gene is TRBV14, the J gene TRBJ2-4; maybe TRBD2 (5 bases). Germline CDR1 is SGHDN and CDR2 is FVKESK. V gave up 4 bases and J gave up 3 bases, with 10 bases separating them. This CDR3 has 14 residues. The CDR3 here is CASSPLGSKNIQYF. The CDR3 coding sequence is TGTGCCAGCAGCCCCCTGGGGAGCAAAAACATTCAGTACTTC.

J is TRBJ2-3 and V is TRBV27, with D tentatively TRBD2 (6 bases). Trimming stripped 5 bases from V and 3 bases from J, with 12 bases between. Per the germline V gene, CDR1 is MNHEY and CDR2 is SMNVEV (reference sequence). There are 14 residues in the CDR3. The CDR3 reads CASSPVRGTDTQYF. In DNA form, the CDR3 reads TGTGCCAGCAGTCCCGTGCGGGGAACAGATACGCAGTATTTT.

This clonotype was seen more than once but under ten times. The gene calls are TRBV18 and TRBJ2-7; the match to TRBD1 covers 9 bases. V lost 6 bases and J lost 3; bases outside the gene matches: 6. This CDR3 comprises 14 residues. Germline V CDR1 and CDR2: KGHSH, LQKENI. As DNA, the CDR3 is TGTGCCAGCTCCCCGGGACAGGGAATCTACGAGCAGTACTTC. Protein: CASSPGQGIYEQYF.

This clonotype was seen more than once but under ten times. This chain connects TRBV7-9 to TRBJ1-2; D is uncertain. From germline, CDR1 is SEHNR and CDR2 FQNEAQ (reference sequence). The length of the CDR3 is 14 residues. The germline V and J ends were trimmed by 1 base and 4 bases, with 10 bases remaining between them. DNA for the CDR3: TGTGCCAGCAGCTTAGGGACCGACATCTATGGCTACACCTTC. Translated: CASSLGTDIYGYTF.

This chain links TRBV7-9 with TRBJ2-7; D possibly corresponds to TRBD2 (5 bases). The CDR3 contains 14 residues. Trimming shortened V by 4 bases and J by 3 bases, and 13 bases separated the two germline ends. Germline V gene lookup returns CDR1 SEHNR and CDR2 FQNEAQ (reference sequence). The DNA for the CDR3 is TGTGCCAGCAGCTCCAGGACTCACAACTACGAGCAGTACTTC. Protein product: CASSSRTHNYEQYF.

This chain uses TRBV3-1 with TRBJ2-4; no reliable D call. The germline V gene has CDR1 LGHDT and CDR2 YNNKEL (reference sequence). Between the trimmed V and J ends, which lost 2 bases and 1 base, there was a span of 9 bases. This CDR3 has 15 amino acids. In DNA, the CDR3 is TGTGCCAGCAGCCAACCCGGCAGTGCCAAAAACATTCAGTACTTC. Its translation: CASSQPGSAKNIQYF.

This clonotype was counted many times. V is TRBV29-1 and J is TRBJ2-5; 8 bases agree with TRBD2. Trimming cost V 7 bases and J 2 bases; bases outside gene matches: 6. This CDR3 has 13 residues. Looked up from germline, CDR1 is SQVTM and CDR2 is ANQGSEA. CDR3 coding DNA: TGCAGCGGCGGGGGGCCGGGGCAAGAGACCCAGTACTTC. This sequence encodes CSGGGPGQETQYF.

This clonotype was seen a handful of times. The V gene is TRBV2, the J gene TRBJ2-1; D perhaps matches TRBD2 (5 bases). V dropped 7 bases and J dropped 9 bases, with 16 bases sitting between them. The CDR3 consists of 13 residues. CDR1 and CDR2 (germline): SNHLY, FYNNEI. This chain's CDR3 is CASMFRGVGEQFF. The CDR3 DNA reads TGTGCCAGCATGTTCCGGGGAGTCGGTGAGCAGTTCTTC.

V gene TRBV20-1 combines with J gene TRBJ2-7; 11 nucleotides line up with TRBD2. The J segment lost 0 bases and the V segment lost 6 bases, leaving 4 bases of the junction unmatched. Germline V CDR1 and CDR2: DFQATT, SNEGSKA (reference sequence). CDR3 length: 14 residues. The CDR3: CSALTSGDSYEQYF. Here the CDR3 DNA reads TGCAGTGCCTTGACTAGCGGGGACTCCTACGAGCAGTACTTC.

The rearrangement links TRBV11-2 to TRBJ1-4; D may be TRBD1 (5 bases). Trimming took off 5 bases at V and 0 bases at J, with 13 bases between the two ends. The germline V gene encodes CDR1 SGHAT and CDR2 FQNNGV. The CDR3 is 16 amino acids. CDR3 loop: CASSPGVLATNEKLFF. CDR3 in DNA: TGTGCCAGCAGCCCGGGGGTCCTTGCAACTAATGAAAAACTGTTTTTT. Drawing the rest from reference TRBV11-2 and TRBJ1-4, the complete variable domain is EAGVAQSPRYKIIEKRQSVAFWCNPISGHATLYWYQQILGQGPKLLIQFQNNGVVDDSQLPKDRFSAERLKGVDSTLKIQPAKLEDSAVYLCASSPGVLATNEKLFFGSGTQLSVL.